What follows are 5 T cell receptor beta chains derived from one specimen sequenced in a study of shared clonotypes between healthy human individuals. Using immunoSEQ multiplex PCR, the repertoire was profiled, and TCRdb retains in-frame clones only, with some absent. The sample comprises some 530,000 clones, over 75% of which are singletons, and about an eighth rests with the top ten. The source material was PBMCs. The source is a woman aged 35 to 49 in good health. Some clones in this sample may be carry-over from other donors' samples.

This chain connects TRBV2 to TRBJ1-3, with a weak D call TRBD1 (5 bases). Germline V gives CDR1 SNHLY, CDR2 FYNNEI. Trimming took 6 bases from V and 8 from J, leaving 11 bases between them. The CDR3 is 12 amino acids. This chain's CDR3 is CASSRDVHTIYF. DNA of the CDR3: TGTGCCAGCAGCAGGGATGTACACACCATATATTTT.

The V call is TRBV19, the J call TRBJ2-2; D might be TRBD1 (6 bases). Trimming took off 5 bases at V and 0 bases at J, with 10 bases between the two ends. The CDR3 has 15 residues. Germline V lookup: CDR1 LNHDA, CDR2 SQIVND (reference sequence). This CDR3 reads CASSAQGANTGELFF. The CDR3 coding sequence is TGTGCCAGTAGTGCACAGGGAGCGAACACCGGGGAGCTGTTTTTT.

The chain couples TRBV5-1 to TRBJ2-7; D unclear. Trimming cost V 2 bases and J 4 bases, with 7 bases left between them. The CDR3 length is 12 residues. CDR1 SGHRS and CDR2 YFSETQ come from the germline V gene. CDR3 sequence reads: CASSFNEYEQYF. CDR3 bases: TGCGCCAGCAGCTTTAATGAATACGAGCAGTACTTC.

This rearrangement joins TRBV6-5 to TRBJ2-7; 13 bases are a match to TRBD2. This CDR3 contains 16 residues. In germline, CDR1 is MNHEY, CDR2 SVGAGI. Trimming took 0 bases from V and 2 from J; bases not matched to a gene: 1. In nucleotides, the CDR3 is TGTGCCAGCAGTTACTCGGGGACTAGCGGGGCCTACGAGCAGTACTTC. Translation gives CASSYSGTSGAYEQYF.

This sequence joins TRBV18 and TRBJ2-1, with 13 bases lining up with TRBD2. Germline loops: CDR1 KGHSH, CDR2 LQKENI. The J segment lost 7 bases and the V segment lost 4 bases, leaving 10 bases of the junction unmatched. The CDR3 runs to 17 residues. CDR3 DNA: TGTGCCAGCTCACTGGGCCTACTAGCGGGAGGGCCGAATGAGCAGTTCTTC. It yields the protein CASSLGLLAGGPNEQFF.